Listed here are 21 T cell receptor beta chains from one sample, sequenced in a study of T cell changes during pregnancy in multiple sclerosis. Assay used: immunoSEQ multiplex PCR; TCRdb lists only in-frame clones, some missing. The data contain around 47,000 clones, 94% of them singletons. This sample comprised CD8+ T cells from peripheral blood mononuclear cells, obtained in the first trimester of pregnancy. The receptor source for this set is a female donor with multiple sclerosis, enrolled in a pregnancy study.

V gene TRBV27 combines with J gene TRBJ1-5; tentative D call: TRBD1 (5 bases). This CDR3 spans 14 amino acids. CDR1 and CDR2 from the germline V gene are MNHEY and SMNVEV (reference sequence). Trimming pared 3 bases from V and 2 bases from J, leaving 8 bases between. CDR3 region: CASSFRVGNQPQHF. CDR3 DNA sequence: TGTGCCAGCAGTTTCAGGGTCGGCAATCAGCCCCAGCATTTT.

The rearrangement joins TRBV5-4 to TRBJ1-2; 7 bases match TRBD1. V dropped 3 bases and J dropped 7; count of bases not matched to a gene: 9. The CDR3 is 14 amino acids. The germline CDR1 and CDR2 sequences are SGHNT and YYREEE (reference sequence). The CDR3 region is CASSSGQERSGYTF. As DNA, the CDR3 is TGTGCCAGCAGCTCCGGACAGGAAAGAAGTGGCTACACCTTC.

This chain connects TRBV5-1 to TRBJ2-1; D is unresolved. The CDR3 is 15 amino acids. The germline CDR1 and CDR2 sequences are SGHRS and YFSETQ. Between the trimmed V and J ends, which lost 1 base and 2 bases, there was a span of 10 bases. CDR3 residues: CASSLRVPPYNEQFF. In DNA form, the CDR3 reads TGCGCCAGCAGCTTGCGTGTTCCCCCCTACAATGAGCAGTTCTTC.

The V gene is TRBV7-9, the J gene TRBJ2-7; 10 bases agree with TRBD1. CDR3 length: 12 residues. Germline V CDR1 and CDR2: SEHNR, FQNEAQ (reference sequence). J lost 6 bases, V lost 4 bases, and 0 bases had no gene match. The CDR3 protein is CASSWTGGEQYF. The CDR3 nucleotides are TGTGCCAGCAGCTGGACAGGGGGCGAGCAGTACTTC.

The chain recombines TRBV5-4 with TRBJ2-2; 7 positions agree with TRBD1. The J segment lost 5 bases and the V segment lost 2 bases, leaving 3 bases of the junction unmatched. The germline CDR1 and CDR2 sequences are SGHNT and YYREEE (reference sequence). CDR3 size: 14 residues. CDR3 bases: TGTGCCAGCAGCTTTACAGGGGAAACCGGGGAGCTGTTTTTT. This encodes CASSFTGETGELFF.

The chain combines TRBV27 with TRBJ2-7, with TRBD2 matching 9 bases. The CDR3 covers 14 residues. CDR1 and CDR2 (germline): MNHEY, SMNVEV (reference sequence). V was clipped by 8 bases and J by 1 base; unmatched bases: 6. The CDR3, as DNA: TGTGCCAGCTCCCCGGGACTAGCTTCCTACGAGCAGTACTTC. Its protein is CASSPGLASYEQYF.

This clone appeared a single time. The CDR3 is CASSPPGGGYTF. CDR3 DNA: TGTGCCAGCAGCCCCCCCGGAGGCGGCTACACCTTC. The rearrangement uses TRBV4-2 and TRBJ1-2; no definite D call. The CDR3 extends over 12 amino acids. Trimming stripped 4 bases from V and 8 bases from J, with 11 bases between. Germline CDR1 is LGHNA and CDR2 is YNFKEQ.

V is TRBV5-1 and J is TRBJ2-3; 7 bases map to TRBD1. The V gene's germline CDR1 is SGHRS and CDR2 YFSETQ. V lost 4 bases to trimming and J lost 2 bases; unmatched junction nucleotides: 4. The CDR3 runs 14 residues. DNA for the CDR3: TGCGCCAGCAGCCCGGGACAGATCACAGATACGCAGTATTTT. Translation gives CASSPGQITDTQYF.

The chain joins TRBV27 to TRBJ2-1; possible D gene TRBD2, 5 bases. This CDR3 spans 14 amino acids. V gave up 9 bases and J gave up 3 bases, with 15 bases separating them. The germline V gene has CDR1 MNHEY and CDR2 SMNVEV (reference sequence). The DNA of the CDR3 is TGTGCCAGTACCGCAGCGGTCAACTACAATGAGCAGTTCTTC. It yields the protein CASTAAVNYNEQFF.

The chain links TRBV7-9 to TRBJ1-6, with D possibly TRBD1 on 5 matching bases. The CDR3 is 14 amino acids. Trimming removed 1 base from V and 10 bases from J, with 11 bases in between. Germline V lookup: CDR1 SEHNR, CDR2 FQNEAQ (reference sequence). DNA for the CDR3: TGTGCCAGCAGCTTAGGTGGGGGGGGATCACCCCTCCACTTT. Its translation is CASSLGGGGSPLHF.

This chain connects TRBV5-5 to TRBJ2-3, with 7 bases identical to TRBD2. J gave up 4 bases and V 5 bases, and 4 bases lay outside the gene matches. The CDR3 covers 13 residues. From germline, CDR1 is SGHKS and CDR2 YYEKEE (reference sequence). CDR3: CASRRGGPDTQYF. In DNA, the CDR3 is TGTGCCAGCAGACGCGGGGGACCAGATACGCAGTATTTT.

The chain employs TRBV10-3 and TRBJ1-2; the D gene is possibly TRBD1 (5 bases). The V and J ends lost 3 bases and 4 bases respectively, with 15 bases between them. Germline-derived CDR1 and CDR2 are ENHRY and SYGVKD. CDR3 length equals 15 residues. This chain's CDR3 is CAISDGYGGVYGYTF. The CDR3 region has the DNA TGTGCCATCAGTGACGGGTACGGGGGGGTCTATGGCTACACCTTC.

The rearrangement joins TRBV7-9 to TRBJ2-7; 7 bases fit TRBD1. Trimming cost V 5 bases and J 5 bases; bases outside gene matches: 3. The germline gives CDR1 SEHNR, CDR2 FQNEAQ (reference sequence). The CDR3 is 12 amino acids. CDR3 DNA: TGTGCCAGCAGCCCTACAGGGGACGAGCAGTACTTC. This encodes CASSPTGDEQYF. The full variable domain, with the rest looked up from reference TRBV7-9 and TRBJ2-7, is DTGVSQNPRHKITKRGQNVTFRCDPISEHNRLYWYRQTLGQGPEFLTYFQNEAQLEKSRLLSDRFSAERPKGSFSTLEIQRTEQGDSAMYLCASSPTGDEQYFGPGTRLTVT.

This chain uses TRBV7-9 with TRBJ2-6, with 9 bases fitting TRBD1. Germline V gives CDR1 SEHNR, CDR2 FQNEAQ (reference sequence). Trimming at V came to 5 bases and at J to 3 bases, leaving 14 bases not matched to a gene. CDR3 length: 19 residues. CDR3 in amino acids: CASSRETGGTAVGANVLTF. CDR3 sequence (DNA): TGTGCCAGCAGCCGAGAGACAGGGGGAACAGCGGTTGGGGCCAACGTCCTGACTTTC.

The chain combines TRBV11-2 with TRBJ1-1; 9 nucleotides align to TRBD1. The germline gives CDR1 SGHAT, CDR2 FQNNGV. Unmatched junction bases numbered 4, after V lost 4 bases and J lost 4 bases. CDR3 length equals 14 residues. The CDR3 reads CASSSPGQGTEAFF. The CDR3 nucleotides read TGTGCCAGCAGCTCCCCGGGACAGGGCACTGAAGCTTTCTTT. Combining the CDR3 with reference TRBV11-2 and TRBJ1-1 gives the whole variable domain EAGVAQSPRYKIIEKRQSVAFWCNPISGHATLYWYQQILGQGPKLLIQFQNNGVVDDSQLPKDRFSAERLKGVDSTLKIQPAKLEDSAVYLCASSSPGQGTEAFFGQGTRLTVV.

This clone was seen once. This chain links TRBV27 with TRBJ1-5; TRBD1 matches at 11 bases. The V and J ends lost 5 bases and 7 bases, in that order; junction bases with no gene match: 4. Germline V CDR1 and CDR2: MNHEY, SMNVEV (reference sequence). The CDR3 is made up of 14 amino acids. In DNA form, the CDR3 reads TGTGCCAGCAGTGGACAGGGGGCTCGACAGCCCCAGCATTTT. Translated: CASSGQGARQPQHF.

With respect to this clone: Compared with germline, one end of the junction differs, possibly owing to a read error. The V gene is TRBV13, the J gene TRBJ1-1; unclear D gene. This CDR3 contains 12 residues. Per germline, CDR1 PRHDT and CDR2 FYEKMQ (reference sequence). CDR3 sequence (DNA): TGTGCCAGCAGCTTAGGCACGCAGGCCCATACCTTT. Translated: CASSLGTQAHTF.

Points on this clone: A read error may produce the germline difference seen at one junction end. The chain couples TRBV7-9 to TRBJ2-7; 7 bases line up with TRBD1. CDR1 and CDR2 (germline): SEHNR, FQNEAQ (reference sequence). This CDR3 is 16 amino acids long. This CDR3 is CASSTWTGTTHYEQYF. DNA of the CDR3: TGTGCCAGCAGCACCTGGACAGGCACGACCCACTACGAGCAGTATTTC. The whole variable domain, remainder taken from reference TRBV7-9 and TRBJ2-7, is DTGVSQNPRHKITKRGQNVTFRCDPISEHNRLYWYRQTLGQGPEFLTYFQNEAQLEKSRLLSDRFSAERPKGSFSTLEIQRTEQGDSAMYLCASSTWTGTTHYEQYFGPGTRLTVT.

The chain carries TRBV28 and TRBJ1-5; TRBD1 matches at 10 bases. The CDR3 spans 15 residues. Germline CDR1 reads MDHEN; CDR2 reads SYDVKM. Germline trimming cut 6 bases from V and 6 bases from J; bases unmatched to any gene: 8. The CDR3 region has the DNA TGTGCCAGCAGCCCCGACAGGGGGCGCGCTCAGCCCCAGCATTTT. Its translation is CASSPDRGRAQPQHF.

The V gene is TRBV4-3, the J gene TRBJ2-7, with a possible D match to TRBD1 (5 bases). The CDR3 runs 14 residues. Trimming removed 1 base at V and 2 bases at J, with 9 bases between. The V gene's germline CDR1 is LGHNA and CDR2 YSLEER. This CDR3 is CASSQGWGPYEQYF. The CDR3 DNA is TGCGCCAGCAGCCAAGGCTGGGGCCCCTACGAGCAGTACTTC.

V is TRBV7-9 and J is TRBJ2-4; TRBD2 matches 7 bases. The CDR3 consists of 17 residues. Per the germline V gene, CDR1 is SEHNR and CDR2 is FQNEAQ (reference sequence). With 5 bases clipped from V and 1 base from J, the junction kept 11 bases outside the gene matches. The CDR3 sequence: CASSPGVGGAAKNIQYF. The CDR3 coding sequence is TGTGCCAGCAGCCCGGGCGTGGGAGGGGCTGCCAAAAACATTCAGTACTTC.